This T cell receptor (beta chain) stems from a study of identical twins. General observations from the study: Carriage of fewer insertions was seen in abundant cord blood beta clonotypes, whereas memory repertoires showed none.

With no exceptions, donors were healthy Caucasians. V was pared by 0 bases and J by 7 bases, with 14 bases between. In germline, CDR1 is SGDLS, CDR2 YYNGEE. The CDR3 extends over 16 amino acids. This clonotype was counted many times. Its specificity is unknown. A universal primer site was incorporated via template switching, and the cDNA contained unique molecular identifiers. One entry per CDR3 protein, called by TCRdb with MiXCR from the 5' RACE reads. The repertoire holds around 300,000 distinct CDR3 sequences, more than 6.5% seen once, with 2.1% in the top ten. These data were also reused for a study on yellow fever vaccine responses in identical twins.

This TCR derives from a woman aged 18-35 years in good health. The chain has TRBV9 and TRBJ2-6; no firm D call. Sequencing was carried out using memory (CD45RO+) T cells sorted from blood. CDR3 coding DNA: TGTGCCAGCAGCGTAGAAAGTGTTGTGGGCGCCAACGTCCTGACTTTC. Its protein product is CASSVESVVGANVLTF.